This TCR beta chain was captured in a study of cytomegalovirus exposure and HLA in healthy donors. Study overall: Both the approximately 120 validation repertoires and the approximately 700 first-cohort repertoires used the same platform, as reported by a later analysis.

There are 13 residues in the CDR3. Looked up from germline, CDR1 is SGHVS and CDR2 is FQNEAQ. Trimming at V came to 6 bases and at J to 7 bases, leaving 5 bases not matched to a gene. A note on this clone: Its antigen is still unknown.

Measured with immunoSEQ multiplex PCR; TCRdb has only the in-frame clones, and not every one. The sample has about 190,000 clones, over 65% seen once. Study-wide points: Researchers reported that a few CMV-associated chains were confirmed in vitro as CMV antigen-specific. Reports described diagnosis of cytomegalovirus status by the classifier as highly specific and sensitive. The authors listed about 170 TCR beta chains as cytomegalovirus-associated.

The source material was PBMCs. The chain employs TRBV7-8 and TRBJ1-2; TRBD1 aligns across 10 bases. This clonotype originated in a man aged 18 to 29 in good health and CMV-seropositive. As DNA, the CDR3 is TGTGCCAGCAGGGGGGACAGGGGAGGTGGCTACACCTTC. Translation: CASRGDRGGGYTF.